Listed here is a single T cell receptor (beta chain). Its antigen remains unidentified. The CDR3 totals 13 residues. The V gene's germline CDR1 is SGDLS and CDR2 YYNGEE. V lost 4 bases, J lost 6 bases, and 13 bases lay in between. This entry is derived from a study of a mutant IDH1 vaccine in newly diagnosed glioma. Study details: Commencement of vaccination occurred 4-6 weeks following radiotherapy alone, or concurrently with temozolomide cycles.

Data came from immunoSEQ multiplex PCR; TCRdb stores just in-frame clones and leaves some out. The data show 110,000 or so clones, 90% seen once. The time point here: week 11, during vaccination. Each dose of the vaccine consisted of 300 ug of mutant IDH1 20-mer peptide, with topical imiquimod. Each donor presented with a new WHO grade 3 or 4 astrocytoma that tested IDH1-mutant and showed ATRX loss. The source is a woman aged 45-65 years with glioma. The chain joins TRBV9 to TRBJ1-1; a possible D gene is TRBD1 (5 bases). The sample consisted of PBMCs, taken from a glioma patient whose treatment included an IDH1 peptide vaccine. The CDR3 DNA reads as TGTGCCAGCAGCCAGGGAGGCCAGGCTGAAGCTTTCTTT. Amino acid sequence: CASSQGGQAEAFF.